The sequence of this T cell receptor (beta chain) was determined in a study of shared clonotypes between healthy human individuals. Produced via immunoSEQ multiplex PCR; TCRdb's table is partial and in-frame only. This table holds over 2 million clones, roughly 96% found once. Per the germline V gene, CDR1 is SGHRS and CDR2 is YFSETQ. The V and J ends lost 1 base and 6 bases respectively, with 7 bases between them. The CDR3 has 13 amino acids. Points on this clone: The antigen is undetermined.

Study-level results: The sole specimen, blood, was sampled, and tissue repertoires likely differ. Clonotype sharing across donors was expected to vary with sequencing depth.

The receptor was isolated from a man younger than 35 in good health. The chain joins TRBV5-1 to TRBJ2-2, with D unclear. Sequencing used naive CD4+ T cells sorted from blood. Regarding subset: CD45RA+ positively selected. CDR3 residues: CASSLMMPGELFF. Written as DNA, the CDR3 is TGCGCCAGCAGCTTGATGATGCCCGGGGAGCTGTTTTTT.